This entry lists 17 T cell receptor beta chains sequenced from one sample in a study of blood T cell repertoires in COVID-19. TCRdb's table, derived via immunoSEQ multiplex PCR, lists solely in-frame clones and lacks some. The sample shows some 170,000 clones, about nine tenths of them seen only once. The sample comprised peripheral blood. The origin of the receptors is a woman aged 45-65 years with acute or convalescent COVID-19.

V is TRBV27 and J is TRBJ1-4; D gene uncertain. V lost 0 bases and J 0 bases, leaving 8 bases between the germline ends. CDR1 and CDR2 from the germline V gene are MNHEY and SMNVEV (reference sequence). The CDR3 contains 16 residues. CDR3 DNA: TGTGCCAGCAGTTTATCAGGAGTTGCAACTAATGAAAAACTGTTTTTT. This encodes CASSLSGVATNEKLFF. Complete variable domain (other parts from reference TRBV27 and TRBJ1-4): EAQVTQNPRYLITVTGKKLTVTCSQNMNHEYMSWYRQDPGLGLRQIYYSMNVEVTDKGDVPEGYKVSRKEKRNFPLILESPSPNQTSLYFCASSLSGVATNEKLFFGSGTQLSVL.

The chain recombines TRBV29-1 with TRBJ2-2, with 8 bases that match TRBD2. Germline V lookup: CDR1 SQVTM, CDR2 ANQGSEA. The CDR3 spans 15 residues. With V trimmed by 5 bases and J by 6 bases, 11 bases remained unmatched. Here the CDR3 DNA reads TGCAGCGTTACTACTAGCGGAGGCAGCGCCGGGGAGCTGTTTTTT. It yields the protein CSVTTSGGSAGELFF.

The V gene is TRBV6-6, the J gene TRBJ2-5; TRBD2 matches at 11 bases. Per germline, CDR1 MNHNY and CDR2 SVGAGI (reference sequence). Trimming removed 2 bases from V and 5 bases from J; junction bases left unmatched: 7. This CDR3 contains 16 residues. The CDR3 loop reads CASSYDGSGRGETQYF. Here the CDR3 DNA reads TGTGCCAGCAGTTACGATGGTAGCGGGAGGGGTGAGACCCAGTACTTC.

The gene calls are TRBV19 and TRBJ1-1, with D unresolved. This CDR3 is built from 11 residues. Germline lookup yields CDR1 LNHDA and CDR2 SQIVND (reference sequence). Trimming pared 3 bases from V and 5 bases from J, leaving 4 bases between. The CDR3 DNA is TGTGCCAGTAGTATGCGTACTGAAGCTTTCTTT. This translates into CASSMRTEAFF. The whole variable domain, filled in from reference TRBV19 and TRBJ1-1, reads DGGITQSPKYLFRKEGQNVTLSCEQNLNHDAMYWYRQDPGQGLRLIYYSQIVNDFQKGDIAEGYSVSREKKESFPLTVTSAQKNPTAFYLCASSMRTEAFFGQGTRLTVV.

The chain links TRBV30 to TRBJ1-3, with D possibly matching TRBD1 (6 bases). Germline-derived CDR1 and CDR2 are GTSNPN and SVGIG (reference sequence). The length of the CDR3 is 13 residues. V lost 2 bases and J 4 bases, leaving 9 bases between the germline ends. The CDR3 reads CAWSRGKGNTIYF. As DNA, the CDR3 is TGTGCCTGGAGTAGGGGGAAAGGAAACACCATATATTTT.

The J gene is TRBJ1-4, the V gene TRBV5-1; no clear D gene. The germline V and J ends were trimmed by 4 bases and 0 bases, with 10 bases remaining between them. The CDR3 is 15 amino acids. Per the germline V gene, CDR1 is SGHRS and CDR2 is YFSETQ. CDR3 sequence: CASSVDTTTNEKLFF. In nucleotides, the CDR3 is TGCGCCAGCAGCGTTGACACCACAACTAATGAAAAACTGTTTTTT.

This chain joins TRBV30 and TRBJ2-7; D might be TRBD2 (6 bases). This CDR3 is 14 amino acids long. V was pared by 3 bases and J by 5 bases, with 17 bases between. Germline V lookup: CDR1 GTSNPN, CDR2 SVGIG (reference sequence). CDR3 DNA sequence: TGTGCCTGGAGCGGCGCGCTAGCGCTCGACGAGCAGTACTTC. This codes for CAWSGALALDEQYF.

This clone was recorded a few times. The chain recombines TRBV19 with TRBJ2-1; TRBD2 aligns across 8 bases. This CDR3 is built from 16 residues. The germline gives CDR1 LNHDA, CDR2 SQIVND (reference sequence). With V trimmed by 5 bases and J by 2 bases, 8 bases remained unmatched. The CDR3 spells CASSLRGGSAYNEQFF. CDR3 bases: TGTGCCAGTAGTCTCCGGGGGGGATCTGCCTACAATGAGCAGTTCTTC.

The rearrangement uses TRBV9 and TRBJ2-2; D is ambiguous. The CDR3 length is 15 residues. The V end lost 0 bases, the J end lost 0 bases, and 6 bases lay between the germline ends. The germline gives CDR1 SGDLS, CDR2 YYNGEE. CDR3 DNA: TGTGCCAGCAGCGTAGCAACAGCGAACACCGGGGAGCTGTTTTTT. Amino acid sequence: CASSVATANTGELFF.

J is TRBJ1-6 and V is TRBV6-5; TRBD1 might be the D (5 bases). From germline, CDR1 is MNHEY and CDR2 SVGAGI. The V and J ends lost 7 bases and 5 bases respectively, with 9 bases between them. The CDR3 loop spans 13 amino acids. The CDR3 DNA sequence: TGTGCCAGCACCTCAGGGCATAATTCACCCCTCCACTTT. This sequence encodes CASTSGHNSPLHF.

V and J are TRBV3-1 (or the pseudogene TRBV3-2) and TRBJ1-3, with D possibly being TRBD1 (6 bases). V was clipped by 3 bases and J by 2 bases, with 17 bases between them. Looked up from germline, CDR1 is LGHDT and CDR2 is YNNKEL (reference sequence). The CDR3 is 17 residues long. DNA for the CDR3: TGTGCCAGCAGCCAGGGTCGCAGGGGCGAGGCTGGAAACACCATATATTTT. It specifies CASSQGRRGEAGNTIYF.

The chain employs TRBV4-3 and TRBJ1-6; 8 bases are a match to TRBD1. Germline loops: CDR1 LGHNA, CDR2 YSLEER. There are 15 residues in the CDR3. The V segment lost 6 bases and the J segment 8 bases; nucleotides outside the gene matches: 9. Written as DNA, the CDR3 is TGCGCCAGCAGAGAAGGACAGGGAAATTATTCACCCCTCCACTTT. Protein: CASREGQGNYSPLHF.

This sequence joins TRBV5-8 and TRBJ2-3; 7 nucleotides agree with TRBD1. The CDR3 runs to 16 residues. Germline CDR1 and CDR2: SGHTS and YDEGEE. The trim removed 4 bases at V and 2 bases at J, leaving 10 bases unmatched. The CDR3 bases are TGTGCCAGCAGCCTTCCGAGACAGGGATACACAGATACGCAGTATTTT. It specifies CASSLPRQGYTDTQYF.

Written as DNA, the CDR3 is TGTGCCAGCAGTTCACTACGCGGGGAGCAGTACTTC. Its protein product is CASSSLRGEQYF. The rearrangement uses TRBV6-2 or TRBV6-3 and TRBJ2-7, with D possibly being TRBD2 (5 bases). Deletions cut 4 bases from V and 7 bases from J, with 11 bases between. The CDR3 length is 12 residues. Germline lookup yields CDR1 MNHEY and CDR2 SVGEGT.

V usage is TRBV4-3 and J usage is TRBJ1-6, with D possibly matching TRBD1 (5 bases). The CDR3 totals 15 residues. The V end was cut by 0 bases, the J end by 2 bases, with 5 bases between. Germline loops: CDR1 LGHNA, CDR2 YSLEER. CDR3 region: CASSQETAYNSPLHF. CDR3 bases: TGCGCCAGCAGCCAAGAGACAGCCTATAATTCACCCCTCCACTTT.

The chain is built from TRBV18 and TRBJ1-2; TRBD1 agrees at 9 bases. V was pared by 0 bases and J by 7 bases, with 6 bases of the junction left unmatched. Germline V gene data show CDR1 as KGHSH and CDR2 as LQKENI. This CDR3 contains 15 residues. The chain's CDR3 is CASSPPLDRGGGYTF. Written as DNA, the CDR3 is TGTGCCAGCTCACCACCGCTGGACAGGGGCGGTGGCTACACCTTC.

This sequence joins TRBV7-7 and TRBJ2-7, with a tentative D call TRBD2 (6 bases). The CDR3 runs 16 residues. Germline V gives CDR1 SSHAT, CDR2 FNYEAQ (reference sequence). V was cut by 4 bases and J by 3 bases, with 19 bases left in between. In DNA form, the CDR3 reads TGTGCCAGCAGCTCAGAAGGGGACGGGAGTGACTACGAGCAGTACTTC. It yields the protein CASSSEGDGSDYEQYF.